These 25 T cell receptor beta chains came from one sample sequenced in a study of CD8+ T cells in alopecia areata. cDNA serving as the sequencing template came from extracted, reverse transcribed RNA. The data were produced by immunoSEQ multiplex PCR, yet TCRdb's version contains in-frame clones alone and is incomplete. The repertoire includes roughly 100,000 clones, around 60% of them detected once, and about 16% sits in the top ten. Described treatment: oral pan-JAK inhibitor, 5-10 mg twice daily. Here the sequenced sample was CD8+ T cells sorted from blood, taken at week 4, from a patient treated with tofacitinib. These TCRs come from a human donor with alopecia areata.

The chain is built from TRBV7-9 and TRBJ2-2; D unclear. Trimming pared 7 bases from V and 4 bases from J, leaving 4 bases between. CDR1 and CDR2 from the germline V gene are SEHNR and FQNEAQ (reference sequence). This CDR3 spans 11 amino acids. The CDR3 region has the DNA TGTGCCAGCACTATCACCGGGGAGCTGTTTTTT. This codes for CASTITGELFF.

This clone was seen a few times. The rearrangement uses TRBV29-1 and TRBJ2-7; D ambiguous. The V gene lost 0 bases and the J gene lost 7 bases, with 22 bases spanning the gap. Germline CDR1 is SQVTM and CDR2 is ANQGSEA. CDR3 length equals 16 residues. CDR3 amino acids: CSVEDSVGRMESEQYF. The CDR3 DNA reads as TGCAGCGTTGAAGATAGTGTGGGCAGGATGGAGTCAGAGCAGTACTTC.

This clone is medium-sized in the sample. The V call is TRBV2, the J call TRBJ2-3, with 7 bases identical to TRBD2. This CDR3 is 15 amino acids long. The V segment lost 4 bases and the J segment 4 bases; nucleotides outside the gene matches: 8. CDR1 is SNHLY, CDR2 FYNNEI, per germline. The DNA of the CDR3 is TGTGCCAGCAGTGGAACGCATCTAGCGGCAGATACGCAGTATTTT. It specifies CASSGTHLAADTQYF.

This clone was recorded a few times. The V and J genes are TRBV6-5 and TRBJ1-2; TRBD1 might be the D (6 bases). Per the germline V gene, CDR1 is MNHEY and CDR2 is SVGAGI. This CDR3 comprises 12 residues. Trimming stripped 10 bases from V and 6 bases from J, with 15 bases between. CDR3 in amino acids: CATYREKNGYTF. In DNA, the CDR3 is TGTGCCACCTACAGGGAGAAGAATGGCTACACCTTC.

In its sample, this clone was seen a few times. This chain connects TRBV13 to TRBJ2-5, with 13 bases lining up with TRBD2. Looked up from germline, CDR1 is PRHDT and CDR2 is FYEKMQ (reference sequence). V trimming: 4 bases; J trimming: 5 bases; junction bases outside the gene matches: 1. The CDR3 sequence is 14 residues long. The CDR3 DNA follows: TGTGCCAGCAGCTCGGGACTAGCGGGGGAGACCCAGTACTTC. It encodes CASSSGLAGETQYF.

The chain carries TRBV4-1 and TRBJ2-1; D remains ambiguous. Trimming cost V 10 bases and J 5 bases, with 9 bases left between them. The CDR3 runs 11 residues. Germline V gene sequence: CDR1 MGHRA, CDR2 YSYEKL. The CDR3 nucleotides are TGCGCCATCGGAGCTAACAATGAGCAGTTCTTC. Protein: CAIGANNEQFF.

The J gene is TRBJ2-3, the V gene TRBV4-3; 9 nucleotides line up with TRBD2. Looked up from germline, CDR1 is LGHNA and CDR2 is YSLEER. The CDR3 totals 20 residues. With 3 bases clipped from V and 4 bases from J, the junction kept 20 bases outside the gene matches. The DNA of the CDR3 is TGCGCCAGCAGCCAGACAGGGTCATTGATCGGGACTAGCCTCGCAGATACGCAGTATTTT. It translates to CASSQTGSLIGTSLADTQYF.

This clone was detected only a few times. V usage is TRBV2 and J usage is TRBJ1-1, with TRBD1 as a possible D gene (5 bases). Trimming stripped 4 bases from V and 7 bases from J, with 13 bases between. This CDR3 is 13 amino acids long. The germline V gene has CDR1 SNHLY and CDR2 FYNNEI. Here the CDR3 reads CASSVARAYEAFF. CDR3 sequence (DNA): TGTGCCAGCAGTGTCGCCAGGGCTTATGAAGCTTTCTTT.

The gene calls are TRBV27 and TRBJ1-1; tentatively, D is TRBD1 (5 bases). The V gene lost 5 bases and the J gene lost 3 bases, with 10 bases spanning the gap. The CDR3 is made up of 13 amino acids. Germline V CDR1 and CDR2: MNHEY, SMNVEV (reference sequence). This CDR3 reads CASSLGADTEAFF. The CDR3 nucleotides are TGTGCCAGCAGTCTCGGGGCGGACACTGAAGCTTTCTTT.

The chain uses TRBV18 and TRBJ1-5; 10 bases match TRBD1. Germline trimming cut 4 bases from V and 2 bases from J; bases unmatched to any gene: 5. CDR3 length: 16 amino acids. Germline V gene data show CDR1 as KGHSH and CDR2 as LQKENI. DNA for the CDR3: TGTGCCAGCTCACATATCGGGACAGGGGGCAATCAGCCCCAGCATTTT. Protein sequence: CASSHIGTGGNQPQHF.

V is TRBV5-1 and J is TRBJ2-7; D gene ambiguous. Germline V gene data show CDR1 as SGHRS and CDR2 as YFSETQ. The CDR3 consists of 15 residues. V lost 0 bases and J 2 bases, leaving 12 bases between the germline ends. The CDR3 is CASSLGPTVTYEQYF. The CDR3 DNA reads as TGCGCCAGCAGCTTGGGGCCGACCGTGACCTACGAGCAGTACTTC.

The count of this clone is one. The chain recombines TRBV28 with TRBJ2-7; D remains unclear. The CDR3 runs to 15 residues. Trimming pared 4 bases from V and 2 bases from J, leaving 15 bases between. The germline V gene has CDR1 MDHEN and CDR2 SYDVKM. CDR3 in amino acids: CASSSIRVIAYEQYF. CDR3 DNA: TGTGCCAGCAGTTCTATTCGGGTGATAGCCTACGAGCAGTACTTC.

This clone was detected only once. The V and J genes are TRBV4-1 and TRBJ2-7, with D possibly TRBD2 on 5 matching bases. V lost 5 bases to trimming and J lost 0 bases, with 14 bases between them. CDR1 is MGHRA, CDR2 YSYEKL, per germline. This CDR3 is 15 amino acids long. CDR3 residues: CASSSSGIGSYEQYF. The CDR3, as DNA: TGCGCCAGCAGCTCCTCCGGGATTGGCTCCTACGAGCAGTACTTC.

This clone has more than one count but fewer than ten. This chain joins TRBV29-1 and TRBJ2-7; no firm D call. This CDR3 has 12 amino acids. Looked up from germline, CDR1 is SQVTM and CDR2 is ANQGSEA. V lost 4 bases, J lost 1 base, and 8 bases lay in between. The CDR3 region has the DNA TGCAGCGTTGGTGGCGGTTCCTACGAGCAGTACTTC. It encodes CSVGGGSYEQYF.

The chain has TRBV29-1 and TRBJ2-1; TRBD1 agrees at 8 bases. The J segment lost 4 bases and the V segment lost 0 bases, leaving 5 bases of the junction unmatched. Germline V gives CDR1 SQVTM, CDR2 ANQGSEA. The CDR3 extends over 15 amino acids. Written as DNA, the CDR3 is TGCAGCGTTGAAGATGACAGGGGACCGTACAATGAGCAGTTCTTC. This translates into CSVEDDRGPYNEQFF.

This rearrangement joins TRBV7-9 to TRBJ1-4, with D unclear. V was shortened by 8 bases and J by 0 bases, with 10 bases between the two germline ends. The CDR3 sequence is 14 residues long. Germline values: CDR1 SEHNR, CDR2 FQNEAQ (reference sequence). CDR3 amino acids: CASGSDPTNEKLFF. The CDR3 DNA follows: TGTGCCAGCGGGAGCGATCCAACTAATGAAAAACTGTTTTTT.

The chain uses TRBV7-9 and TRBJ1-2; D is undetermined. Germline V gene data show CDR1 as SEHNR and CDR2 as FQNEAQ (reference sequence). The CDR3 has 13 amino acids. The V end was cut by 2 bases, the J end by 4 bases, with 8 bases between. The DNA of the CDR3 is TGTGCCAGCAGCTTACTCTTGGGCTATGGCTACACCTTC. Encoded protein: CASSLLLGYGYTF. Full variable domain (remainder filled in from reference TRBV7-9 and TRBJ1-2): DTGVSQNPRHKITKRGQNVTFRCDPISEHNRLYWYRQTLGQGPEFLTYFQNEAQLEKSRLLSDRFSAERPKGSFSTLEIQRTEQGDSAMYLCASSLLLGYGYTFGSGTRLTVV.

The chain uses TRBV5-1 and TRBJ2-3; no reliable D call. CDR1 is SGHRS, CDR2 YFSETQ, per germline. Trimming pared 0 bases from V and 2 bases from J, leaving 10 bases between. The CDR3 totals 15 residues. The CDR3 region is CASSLGFSNTDTQYF. CDR3 sequence (DNA): TGCGCCAGCAGCTTGGGGTTTAGTAACACAGATACGCAGTATTTT.

Here the CDR3 DNA reads TGTGCCAGCAGTTTAGCGGGGGGTCGGTCAGATACGCAGTATTTT. Its translation is CASSLAGGRSDTQYF. This sequence joins TRBV27 and TRBJ2-3; 8 nucleotides agree with TRBD2. This CDR3 has 15 amino acids. The ends lost 2 bases at V and 4 bases at J; junction bases unmatched: 5. The germline V gene encodes CDR1 MNHEY and CDR2 SMNVEV (reference sequence).

This chain uses TRBV4-1 with TRBJ1-5; tentative D call: TRBD1 (6 bases). The CDR3 totals 15 residues. The V end was cut by 1 base, the J end by 4 bases, with 11 bases between. CDR1 and CDR2 from the germline V gene are MGHRA and YSYEKL. The CDR3 DNA follows: TGCGCCAGCAGCCAAGGCCACAGGGAAAATCAGCCCCAGCATTTT. Encoded protein: CASSQGHRENQPQHF.

This chain links TRBV10-2 with TRBJ2-7; the match to TRBD1 covers 7 bases. J lost 7 bases, V lost 2 bases, and 5 bases had no gene match. Looked up from germline, CDR1 is WSHSY and CDR2 is SAAADI. The CDR3 covers 13 residues. The CDR3 nucleotides read TGCGCCAGCAGTGAGAGGGGGCTAGTAGAGCAGTACTTC. It specifies CASSERGLVEQYF.

CDR3 bases: TGTGCCAGCAGTTCCCCCACAGATACGCAGTATTTT. As protein: CASSSPTDTQYF. The J gene is TRBJ2-3, the V gene TRBV7-9; D gene ambiguous. V lost 6 bases to trimming and J lost 2 bases, with 6 bases between them. From germline, CDR1 is SEHNR and CDR2 FQNEAQ (reference sequence). The CDR3 covers 12 residues.

This chain uses TRBV15 with TRBJ1-2; the D gene is possibly TRBD1 (6 bases). CDR1 LNHNV and CDR2 YYDKDF come from the germline V gene (reference sequence). The CDR3 is made up of 16 amino acids. The V gene lost 0 bases and the J gene lost 8 bases, with 19 bases spanning the gap. The chain's CDR3 is CATSRDPADRIGGYTF. CDR3 sequence (DNA): TGTGCCACCAGCAGAGATCCGGCCGACAGGATCGGGGGCTACACCTTC.

The chain is built from TRBV4-1 and TRBJ2-1; a possible D gene is TRBD2 (6 bases). The CDR3 extends over 16 amino acids. The germline CDR1 and CDR2 sequences are MGHRA and YSYEKL. V was pared by 4 bases and J by 8 bases, with 21 bases between. CDR3: CASSRGVGSSFDEQFF. The CDR3, as DNA: TGCGCCAGCAGCCGCGGGGTGGGGTCGAGTTTCGATGAGCAGTTCTTC.

This chain joins TRBV29-1 and TRBJ1-6, with TRBD1 as a possible D gene (6 bases). The germline V gene encodes CDR1 SQVTM and CDR2 ANQGSEA. The CDR3 spans 13 residues. Deletions cut 7 bases from V and 2 bases from J, with 9 bases between. CDR3 bases: TGCAGCGCCCGGACAGCCTATAATTCACCCCTCCACTTT. Translation: CSARTAYNSPLHF.